This TCR beta chain was obtained from a study of OX40 agonist ivuxolimab in advanced cancers. In the study overall: Of the participants, under 50% had some prior anti-PD-1, anti-PD-L1 or anti-CTLA-4 therapy, which was allowed. Partial responses were recorded for three patients, including one with hepatocellular carcinoma and two with cutaneous melanoma. The study, taken as a whole, reports: Among expanded peripheral T cells, antigen specificity went undetermined.

Concerning this clone itself: Its antigen remains unidentified.

Trimming pared 6 bases from V and 0 bases from J, leaving 8 bases between. The germline V gene encodes CDR1 MNHEY and CDR2 SVGAGI. The CDR3 spans 13 residues. The table came from immunoSEQ multiplex PCR; TCRdb's copy has only in-frame clones and leaves some out. Of around 86,000 clones listed, just over 90% were seen once; the top ten hold approximately 15%. Patients had blood sampled at baseline and again on cycle 4 day 1 and cycle 7 day 1. This rearrangement joins TRBV6-5 to TRBJ1-1; D is unclear. The clonotype comes from an adult with an advanced solid tumor such as melanoma, head and neck, liver or kidney cancer. The specimen was CD4+ or CD8+ T cells sorted from blood, collected in a trial of the OX40 agonist ivuxolimab. The chain's CDR3 is CASSLNMNTEAFF. CDR3 DNA: TGTGCCAGCAGCTTGAACATGAACACTGAAGCTTTCTTT.